Listed here are 30 T cell receptor beta chains from one sample, sequenced in a study of blood T cell repertoires in COVID-19. Using immunoSEQ multiplex PCR, the repertoire was profiled, and TCRdb retains in-frame clones only, with some absent. The sample lists some 35,000 clones; almost 85% were seen once. Source material: peripheral blood. The receptors were gathered from a man older than 75 with active or convalescent COVID-19.

This chain uses TRBV7-3 with TRBJ2-1; 7 bases are a match to TRBD1. V lost 2 bases to trimming and J lost 3 bases; unmatched junction nucleotides: 4. Germline assignment: CDR1 SGHTA and CDR2 FQGTGA. CDR3 length equals 15 residues. The CDR3 sequence is CASSLLAGGYNEQFF. In DNA, the CDR3 is TGTGCCAGCAGCTTATTGGCAGGGGGCTACAATGAGCAGTTCTTC.

This clone was counted once. The genes are TRBV27 and TRBJ1-2; no definite D call. CDR1 MNHEY and CDR2 SMNVEV come from the germline V gene (reference sequence). V lost 2 bases, J lost 2 bases, and 9 bases lay in between. The length of the CDR3 is 14 residues. In nucleotides, the CDR3 is TGTGCCAGCAGTTTAGCGGGGTCGAACTATGGCTACACCTTC. It specifies CASSLAGSNYGYTF.

This clone was seen just once. V usage is TRBV9 and J usage is TRBJ1-1; D is unresolved. Germline V gives CDR1 SGDLS, CDR2 YYNGEE. The CDR3 covers 15 residues. The V and J ends lost 3 bases and 1 base respectively, with 13 bases between them. Here the CDR3 reads CASSAEGTGNTEAFF. In DNA form, the CDR3 reads TGTGCCAGCAGCGCAGAAGGTACGGGGAACACTGAAGCTTTCTTT.

This clone was counted between two and nine times. The genes are TRBV9 and TRBJ1-6; D unclear. V lost 2 bases and J 5 bases, leaving 5 bases between the germline ends. The germline V gene has CDR1 SGDLS and CDR2 YYNGEE. The CDR3 extends over 13 amino acids. CDR3 sequence (DNA): TGTGCCAGCAGCGTCACGGATAATTCACCCCTCCACTTT. Encoded protein: CASSVTDNSPLHF.

This clone was observed once. The chain combines TRBV24-1 with TRBJ1-1, with a tentative D call TRBD1 (5 bases). There are 15 residues in the CDR3. Germline-derived CDR1 and CDR2 are KGHDR and SFDVKD. Trimming removed 9 bases from V and 4 bases from J, with 20 bases in between. In DNA form, the CDR3 reads TGTGCCACCCGACCTTCGGTAGGGGTTGGCACTGAAGCTTTCTTT. As protein: CATRPSVGVGTEAFF.

CDR3 DNA: TGCGCCAGCAGTAGAAAGGGGAGGGCTCAGCCCCAGCATTTT. Amino acid sequence: CASSRKGRAQPQHF. The chain links TRBV10-2 to TRBJ1-5; D may be TRBD1 (5 bases). In germline, CDR1 is WSHSY, CDR2 SAAADI. This CDR3 contains 14 residues. With 5 bases removed from V and 6 bases from J, the gap between germline ends came to 14 bases.

The V and J genes are TRBV25-1 and TRBJ1-2; 8 nucleotides match TRBD1. This CDR3 contains 13 residues. The germline V gene has CDR1 MGHDK and CDR2 SYGVNS. V shed 3 bases and J 4 bases; nucleotides not matched to a gene: 1. CDR3 in DNA: TGTGCCAGCAGTGATACAGGGGGCTATGGCTACACCTTC. Encoded protein: CASSDTGGYGYTF.

The CDR3 protein is CASSQGQGAGEQYF. The CDR3 DNA reads TGCGCCAGCAGCCAGGGACAGGGGGCGGGGGAGCAGTACTTC. V and J are TRBV5-1 and TRBJ2-7; 12 positions agree with TRBD1. The CDR3 is made up of 14 amino acids. Germline trimming cut 4 bases from V and 7 bases from J; bases unmatched to any gene: 6. CDR1 is SGHRS and CDR2 is YFSETQ in the germline V gene.

The chain is built from TRBV27 and TRBJ2-7, with 11 bases aligning to TRBD2. V shed 4 bases, J shed 3 bases, and the junction held 8 bases outside the gene matches. This CDR3 is 16 amino acids long. The germline V gene has CDR1 MNHEY and CDR2 SMNVEV (reference sequence). The CDR3 spells CASSSVLAGDIYEQYF. CDR3 nucleotide sequence: TGTGCCAGCAGTTCAGTACTAGCGGGAGATATCTACGAGCAGTACTTC.

J is TRBJ2-1 and V is TRBV11-3; 8 bases fit TRBD2. CDR1 and CDR2 from the germline V gene are SGHNT and YENEEA. The CDR3 totals 15 residues. After removal of 5 bases from V and 10 bases from J, the junction contained 13 bases not matched to a gene. As DNA, the CDR3 is TGTGCCAGCAGCGAGGGGTCCAGCGGGAGCGGCGAGCAGTTCTTC. This codes for CASSEGSSGSGEQFF. Full variable domain (outside the CDR3, taken from reference TRBV11-3 and TRBJ2-1): EAGVVQSPRYKIIEKKQPVAFWCNPISGHNTLYWYLQNLGQGPELLIRYENEEAVDDSQLPKDRFSAERLKGVDSTLKIQPAELGDSAVYLCASSEGSSGSGEQFFGPGTRLTVL.

This clone has only a few counts. CDR3 in amino acids: CASSPDREGQPQHF. The CDR3 coding sequence is TGTGCCAGCAGCCCAGACAGGGAAGGACAGCCCCAGCATTTT. The genes are TRBV9 and TRBJ1-5, with 7 bases fitting TRBD1. V gave up 4 bases and J gave up 7 bases; unmatched junction bases: 8. The V gene's germline CDR1 is SGDLS and CDR2 YYNGEE. This CDR3 contains 14 residues.

By share of the sample, this clone is hyperexpanded. This sequence joins TRBV27 and TRBJ1-5; D remains unclear. Germline CDR1 is MNHEY and CDR2 is SMNVEV (reference sequence). The CDR3 extends over 14 amino acids. V was trimmed by 5 bases and J by 2 bases, leaving 10 bases between them. CDR3 sequence (DNA): TGTGCCAGCAGTCCCCGTTTTGGCAATCAGCCCCAGCATTTT. Protein sequence: CASSPRFGNQPQHF.

The rearrangement uses TRBV5-4 and TRBJ2-5, with D maybe TRBD2 (5 bases). Trimming took 0 bases from V and 8 from J, leaving 17 bases between them. In germline, CDR1 is SGHNT, CDR2 YYREEE (reference sequence). The CDR3 length is 15 residues. CDR3 nucleotides: TGTGCCAGCAGCTTGGGTACGGGGAACTGGGAAACCCAGTACTTC. Translation: CASSLGTGNWETQYF.

The CDR3 DNA follows: TGTGCCAGCAGCTCCGGACAGAAACCAGATACGCAGTATTTT. This codes for CASSSGQKPDTQYF. V is TRBV7-3 and J is TRBJ2-3, with D tentatively TRBD1 (6 bases). Germline V gives CDR1 SGHTA, CDR2 FQGTGA. V dropped 4 bases and J dropped 4 bases, with 12 bases sitting between them. This CDR3 has 14 amino acids.

The chain couples TRBV14 to TRBJ2-3; D is ambiguous. V lost 1 base and J lost 6, with 2 bases in between. The CDR3 sequence is 11 residues long. CDR1 SGHDN and CDR2 FVKESK come from the germline V gene. CDR3: CASSQADTQYF. Written as DNA, the CDR3 is TGTGCCAGCAGCCAAGCTGATACGCAGTATTTT. The entire variable domain, with the rest obtained from reference TRBV14 and TRBJ2-3, is as follows: EAGVTQFPSHSVIEKGQTVTLRCDPISGHDNLYWYRRVMGKEIKFLLHFVKESKQDESGMPNNRFLAERTGGTYSTLKVQPAELEDSGVYFCASSQADTQYFGPGTRLTVL.

V and J are TRBV6-5 and TRBJ2-7; possibly TRBD1 for D (5 bases). The CDR3 length is 14 residues. Trimming pared 4 bases from V and 5 bases from J, leaving 15 bases between. Germline assignment: CDR1 MNHEY and CDR2 SVGAGI. CDR3 bases: TGTGCCAGCAGTTCGTGGGGCAAAACCAACGAGCAGTACTTC. Translated, it gives CASSSWGKTNEQYF.

J is TRBJ1-1 and V is TRBV3-1 (or the pseudogene TRBV3-2); D gene unclear. Germline-derived CDR1 and CDR2 are LGHDT and YNNKEL (reference sequence). The CDR3 is made up of 14 amino acids. V gave up 0 bases and J gave up 4 bases, with 9 bases separating them. The CDR3 sequence: CASSQDSKSTEAFF. CDR3 in DNA: TGTGCCAGCAGCCAAGATAGTAAGAGCACTGAAGCTTTCTTT.

This clone was picked up a small number of times. The CDR3 sequence is CASSPPGPRKFF. The CDR3 DNA reads as TGTGCCAGCAGCCCCCCCGGCCCGAGGAAATTCTTC. J is TRBJ2-1 and V is TRBV7-3; D is unclear. V dropped 5 bases and J dropped 16 bases, with 18 bases sitting between them. CDR3 size: 12 residues. CDR1 is SGHTA and CDR2 is FQGTGA in the germline V gene. The full variable domain, completed using reference TRBV7-3 and TRBJ2-1, is GAGVSQTPSNKVTEKGKYVELRCDPISGHTALYWYRQSLGQGPEFLIYFQGTGAADDSGLPNDRFFAVRPEGSVSTLKIQRTERGDSAVYLCASSPPGPRKFFGPGTRLTVL.

The chain uses TRBV7-3 and TRBJ1-5; D gene unclear. CDR3 length: 13 amino acids. CDR1 and CDR2 (germline): SGHTA, FQGTGA. The germline V and J ends were trimmed by 6 bases and 4 bases, with 10 bases remaining between them. DNA of the CDR3: TGTGCCAGCAGTTTAGACAAGAATCAGCCCCAGCATTTT. It codes for CASSLDKNQPQHF. Based on the CDR3 plus reference TRBV7-3 and TRBJ1-5, the full variable domain is GAGVSQTPSNKVTEKGKYVELRCDPISGHTALYWYRQSLGQGPEFLIYFQGTGAADDSGLPNDRFFAVRPEGSVSTLKIQRTERGDSAVYLCASSLDKNQPQHFGDGTRLSIL.

J is TRBJ1-1 and V is TRBV10-3, with a tentative D call TRBD1 (5 bases). The V end was cut by 8 bases, the J end by 1 base, with 8 bases between. Germline V CDR1 and CDR2: ENHRY, SYGVKD. The CDR3 runs to 12 residues. The CDR3 region is CAIGTGNTEAFF. The CDR3 DNA sequence: TGTGCCATCGGCACAGGGAACACTGAAGCTTTCTTT.

A single count supports this clone. This chain uses TRBV19 with TRBJ2-2; 11 nucleotides match TRBD2. The CDR3 runs 16 residues. J lost 4 bases, V lost 11 bases, and 12 bases had no gene match. Germline-derived CDR1 and CDR2 are LNHDA and SQIVND (reference sequence). This CDR3 reads CASAAFLAGGTGELFF. For the CDR3, the DNA is TGTGCCTCCGCCGCGTTTCTAGCGGGAGGCACCGGGGAGCTGTTTTTT. Full variable domain (missing parts from reference TRBV19 and TRBJ2-2): DGGITQSPKYLFRKEGQNVTLSCEQNLNHDAMYWYRQDPGQGLRLIYYSQIVNDFQKGDIAEGYSVSREKKESFPLTVTSAQKNPTAFYLCASAAFLAGGTGELFFGEGSRLTVL.

This sequence joins TRBV3-1 (or the pseudogene TRBV3-2) and TRBJ2-1; 11 positions match TRBD1. The V gene end was trimmed by 1 base and the J gene end by 9 bases; junction bases not matched to a gene: 8. This CDR3 contains 16 residues. CDR1 is LGHDT and CDR2 is YNNKEL in the germline V gene (reference sequence). CDR3: CASSQAGTGGYGEQFF. The CDR3 DNA is TGTGCCAGCAGCCAAGCCGGGACAGGGGGTTACGGTGAGCAGTTCTTC.

The CDR3 sequence: CAWSPTAYEQYF. The CDR3 nucleotides are TGTGCCTGGAGTCCTACGGCCTACGAGCAGTACTTC. The chain couples TRBV30 to TRBJ2-7; the D is unclear. Trimming removed 2 bases at V and 2 bases at J, with 7 bases between. The CDR3 sequence is 12 residues long. Germline V gene sequence: CDR1 GTSNPN, CDR2 SVGIG (reference sequence).

V gene TRBV27 combines with J gene TRBJ2-2; a weak D match, TRBD1 (5 bases). Germline values: CDR1 MNHEY, CDR2 SMNVEV (reference sequence). Trimming cost V 5 bases and J 0 bases, with 13 bases left between them. The CDR3 is 16 amino acids. The CDR3 is CASSMGPGSNTGELFF. The CDR3 bases are TGTGCCAGCAGTATGGGCCCAGGGTCGAACACCGGGGAGCTGTTTTTT.

V and J are TRBV25-1 and TRBJ1-1, with no clear D. V dropped 7 bases and J dropped 1 base, with 10 bases sitting between them. Germline values: CDR1 MGHDK, CDR2 SYGVNS. This CDR3 is built from 13 residues. The CDR3 coding sequence is TGTGCCAGCACGATGAGCGAGAACACTGAAGCTTTCTTT. Its translation: CASTMSENTEAFF.

V gene TRBV27 combines with J gene TRBJ2-7, with a possible D match to TRBD2 (5 bases). The CDR3 extends over 15 amino acids. The germline gives CDR1 MNHEY, CDR2 SMNVEV (reference sequence). The V and J ends lost 2 bases and 4 bases respectively, with 15 bases between them. The CDR3 DNA is TGTGCCAGCAGTTTAGCCAACGGGATGGGATACGAGCAGTACTTC. Protein sequence: CASSLANGMGYEQYF.

This clone was found a few times. This chain links TRBV2 with TRBJ1-5; D is possibly TRBD1 (6 bases). In germline, CDR1 is SNHLY, CDR2 FYNNEI. The CDR3 has 16 amino acids. V was trimmed by 3 bases and J by 0 bases, leaving 12 bases between them. The CDR3 sequence: CASSDQGSYSNQPQHF. The CDR3 DNA sequence: TGTGCCAGCAGTGATCAGGGGTCCTATAGCAATCAGCCCCAGCATTTT.

The chain joins TRBV9 to TRBJ2-1, with D maybe TRBD2 (7 bases). Trimming removed 4 bases at V and 7 bases at J, with 18 bases between. The length of the CDR3 is 15 residues. CDR1 SGDLS and CDR2 YYNGEE come from the germline V gene. CDR3 in DNA: TGTGCCAGCAGCCATAGGGGGAGGGCCGGGAATGAGCAGTTCTTC. Protein: CASSHRGRAGNEQFF.

The rearrangement uses TRBV27 and TRBJ2-3, with 11 bases matching TRBD2. The CDR3 sequence is 16 residues long. CDR1 and CDR2 from the germline V gene are MNHEY and SMNVEV (reference sequence). V was clipped by 5 bases and J by 1 base; unmatched bases: 5. This chain's CDR3 is CASSPLAGGGTDTQYF. The CDR3 DNA follows: TGTGCCAGCAGTCCCCTAGCGGGAGGTGGCACAGATACGCAGTATTTT.

This chain joins TRBV28 and TRBJ1-4; maybe TRBD1 (6 bases). Germline CDR1 reads MDHEN; CDR2 reads SYDVKM. Between the trimmed V and J ends, which lost 5 bases and 5 bases, there was a span of 18 bases. The CDR3 has 16 amino acids. CDR3 in DNA: TGTGCCAGCAGTCATCCCCGGGACACCGTGAATGAAAAACTGTTTTTT. Amino acids: CASSHPRDTVNEKLFF. The complete variable domain, with remaining parts taken from reference TRBV28 and TRBJ1-4, reads DVKVTQSSRYLVKRTGEKVFLECVQDMDHENMFWYRQDPGLGLRLIYFSYDVKMKEKGDIPEGYSVSREKKERFSLILESASTNQTSMYLCASSHPRDTVNEKLFFGSGTQLSVL.